This T cell receptor (beta chain) is drawn from a study of beta chain features in type 1 diabetes. Study overall: Patients were similar to healthy donors in age and gender (as well as in cell yields). The study's findings and limits: All four CD4+ subsets from Type 1 diabetes patients carried moderately but significantly shorter TCRB CDR3s. Cells with high TCR expression could be over-represented when cDNA is sequenced. Within patients, naive, central memory and Treg TCRB repertoires seemed more similar than within healthy donors.

It was one heparinised blood draw, averaging approximately 100 mL, that each donor gave. This clone appeared a few times. Its antigen remains unidentified. CDR3 size: 16 residues. The germline V gene encodes CDR1 GTSNPN and CDR2 SVGIG (reference sequence). V shed 1 base and J shed 2 bases, with 12 bases lying between them. Expressed TCRB transcripts got sequenced, as all isolated RNA was reverse transcribed. The data were produced by immunoSEQ multiplex PCR, yet TCRdb's version contains in-frame clones alone and is incomplete. The profile shows approximately 730,000 clones, roughly 12% of them singletons.

The chain recombines TRBV30 with TRBJ2-6; D is ambiguous. The origin of this receptor is a man younger than 35 with type 1 diabetes. Sequencing was carried out using naive CD4+ T cells from blood. CDR3 in DNA: TGTGCCTGGAGTGAACCGGCCGCAGCTGGGGCCAACGTCCTGACTTTC. Protein: CAWSEPAAAGANVLTF.